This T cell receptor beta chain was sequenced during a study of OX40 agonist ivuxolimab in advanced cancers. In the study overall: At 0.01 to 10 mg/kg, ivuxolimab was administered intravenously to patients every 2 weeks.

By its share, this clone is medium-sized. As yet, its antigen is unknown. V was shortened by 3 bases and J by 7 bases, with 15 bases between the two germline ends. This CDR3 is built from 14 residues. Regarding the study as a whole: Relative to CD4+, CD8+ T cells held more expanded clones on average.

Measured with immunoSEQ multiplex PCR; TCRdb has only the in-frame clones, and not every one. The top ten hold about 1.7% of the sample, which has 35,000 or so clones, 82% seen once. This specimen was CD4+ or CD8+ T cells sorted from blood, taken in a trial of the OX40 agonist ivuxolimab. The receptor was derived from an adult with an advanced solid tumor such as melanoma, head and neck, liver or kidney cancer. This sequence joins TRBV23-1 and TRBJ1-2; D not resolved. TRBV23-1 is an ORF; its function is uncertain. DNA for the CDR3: TGCGCCAGCAGTCATGTGGGGATCGGGTGTGGCTACACCTTC. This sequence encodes CASSHVGIGCGYTF.